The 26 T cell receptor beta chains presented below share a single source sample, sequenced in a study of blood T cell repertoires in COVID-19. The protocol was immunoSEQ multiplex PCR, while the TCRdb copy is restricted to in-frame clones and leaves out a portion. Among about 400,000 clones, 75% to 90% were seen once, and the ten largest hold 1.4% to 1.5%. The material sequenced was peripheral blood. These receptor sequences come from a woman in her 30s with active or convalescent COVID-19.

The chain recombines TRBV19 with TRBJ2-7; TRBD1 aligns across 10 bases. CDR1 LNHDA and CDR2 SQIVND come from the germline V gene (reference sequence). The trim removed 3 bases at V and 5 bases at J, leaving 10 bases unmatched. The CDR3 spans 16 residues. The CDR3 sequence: CASSMIFRDRGDEQYF. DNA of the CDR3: TGTGCCAGTAGTATGATCTTTAGGGACAGGGGCGACGAGCAGTACTTC.

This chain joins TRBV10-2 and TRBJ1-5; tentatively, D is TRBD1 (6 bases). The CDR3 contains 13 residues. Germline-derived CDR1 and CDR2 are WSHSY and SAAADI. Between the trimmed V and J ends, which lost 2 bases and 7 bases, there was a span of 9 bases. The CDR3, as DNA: TGCGCCAGCAGTGAGGGCAGGGGCCAGCCCCAGCATTTT. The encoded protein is CASSEGRGQPQHF.

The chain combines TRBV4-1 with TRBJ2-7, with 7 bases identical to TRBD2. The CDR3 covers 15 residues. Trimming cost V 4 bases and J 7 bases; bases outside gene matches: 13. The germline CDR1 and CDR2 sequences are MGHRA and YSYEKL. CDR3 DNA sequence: TGCGCCAGCAGCCGCCCGAGCGGACTGGGGGGGGAGCAGTACTTC. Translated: CASSRPSGLGGEQYF.

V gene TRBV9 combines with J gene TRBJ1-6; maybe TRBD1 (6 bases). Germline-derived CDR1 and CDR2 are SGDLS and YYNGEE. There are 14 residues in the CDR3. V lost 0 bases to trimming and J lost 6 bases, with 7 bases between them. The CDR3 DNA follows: TGTGCCAGCAGCGTAGGGACAGTTAATTCACCCCTCCACTTT. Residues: CASSVGTVNSPLHF. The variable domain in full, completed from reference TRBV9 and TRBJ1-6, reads DSGVTQTPKHLITATGQRVTLRCSPRSGDLSVYWYQQSLDQGLQFLIQYYNGEERAKGNILERFSAQQFPDLHSELNLSSLELGDSALYFCASSVGTVNSPLHFGNGTRLTVT.

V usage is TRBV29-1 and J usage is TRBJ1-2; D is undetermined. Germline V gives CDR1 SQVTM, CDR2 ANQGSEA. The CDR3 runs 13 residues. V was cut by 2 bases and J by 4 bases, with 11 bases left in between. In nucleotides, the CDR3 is TGCAGCGTTGAATTTCAGGCTGGCTATGGCTACACCTTC. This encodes CSVEFQAGYGYTF.

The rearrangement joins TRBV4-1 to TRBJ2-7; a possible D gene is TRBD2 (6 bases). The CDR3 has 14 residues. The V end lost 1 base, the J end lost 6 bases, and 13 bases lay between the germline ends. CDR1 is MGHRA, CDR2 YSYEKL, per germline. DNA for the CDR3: TGCGCCAGCAGCCAAGGGGCGGGACTCGGCGAGCAGTACTTC. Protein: CASSQGAGLGEQYF.

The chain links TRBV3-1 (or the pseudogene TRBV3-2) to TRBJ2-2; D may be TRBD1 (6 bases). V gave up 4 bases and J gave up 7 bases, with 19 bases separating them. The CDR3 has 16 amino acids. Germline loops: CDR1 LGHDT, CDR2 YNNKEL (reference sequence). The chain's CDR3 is CASSPRRTALGGELFF. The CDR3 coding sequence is TGTGCCAGCAGCCCACGTCGGACAGCCTTGGGCGGGGAGCTGTTTTTT.

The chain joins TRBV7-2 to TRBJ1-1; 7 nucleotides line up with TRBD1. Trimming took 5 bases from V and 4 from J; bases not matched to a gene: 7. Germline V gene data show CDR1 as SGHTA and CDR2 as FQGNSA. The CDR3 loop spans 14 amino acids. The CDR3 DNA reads TGTGCCAGCAGCATTAGCCGGGACAGCACTGAAGCTTTCTTT. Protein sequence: CASSISRDSTEAFF.

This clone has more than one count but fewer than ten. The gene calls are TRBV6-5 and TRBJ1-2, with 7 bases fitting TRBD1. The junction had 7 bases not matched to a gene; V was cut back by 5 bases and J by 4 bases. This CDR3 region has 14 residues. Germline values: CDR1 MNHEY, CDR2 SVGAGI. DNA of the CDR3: TGTGCCAGCAGTCGACAGGGTTTCAGCTATGGCTACACCTTC. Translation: CASSRQGFSYGYTF.

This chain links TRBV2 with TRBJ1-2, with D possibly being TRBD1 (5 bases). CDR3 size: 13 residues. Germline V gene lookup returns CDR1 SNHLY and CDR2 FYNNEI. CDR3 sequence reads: CATQDSSGDGYTF. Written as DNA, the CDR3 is TGTGCTACCCAAGACAGTTCGGGCGATGGCTACACCTTC.

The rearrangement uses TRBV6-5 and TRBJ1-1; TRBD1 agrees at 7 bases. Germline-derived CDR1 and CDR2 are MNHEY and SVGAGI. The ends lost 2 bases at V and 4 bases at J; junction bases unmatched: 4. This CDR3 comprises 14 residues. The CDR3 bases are TGTGCCAGCAGTTACCAGACAGGGACCACTGAAGCTTTCTTT. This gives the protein CASSYQTGTTEAFF.

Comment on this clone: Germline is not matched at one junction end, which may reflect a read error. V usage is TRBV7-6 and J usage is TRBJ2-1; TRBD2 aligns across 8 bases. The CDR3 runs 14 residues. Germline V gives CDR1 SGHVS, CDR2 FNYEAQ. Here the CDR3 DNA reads TGTGCCAGCAGCCAATCCACCGGGAGGGCGGAATCGGTCTTC. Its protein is CASSQSTGRAESVF.

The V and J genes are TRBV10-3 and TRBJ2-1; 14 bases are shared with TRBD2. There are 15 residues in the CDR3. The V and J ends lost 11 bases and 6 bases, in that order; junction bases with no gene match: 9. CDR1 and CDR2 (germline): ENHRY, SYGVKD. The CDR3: CASGLAGAPINEQFF. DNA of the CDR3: TGTGCCTCGGGACTAGCGGGGGCCCCGATCAATGAGCAGTTCTTC.

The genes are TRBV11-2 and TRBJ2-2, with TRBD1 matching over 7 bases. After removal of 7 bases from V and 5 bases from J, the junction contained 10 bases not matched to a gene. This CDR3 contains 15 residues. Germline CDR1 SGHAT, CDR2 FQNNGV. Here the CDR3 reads CASTNQGVGTGELFF. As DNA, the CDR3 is TGTGCCAGCACCAACCAGGGGGTGGGTACCGGGGAGCTGTTTTTT.

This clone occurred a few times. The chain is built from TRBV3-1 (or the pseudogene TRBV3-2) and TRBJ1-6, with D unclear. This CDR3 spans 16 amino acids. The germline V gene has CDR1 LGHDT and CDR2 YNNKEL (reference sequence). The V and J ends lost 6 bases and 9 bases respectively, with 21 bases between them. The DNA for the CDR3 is TGTGCCAGCAGACCAACCATTACGCGCGCGGGTTCACCCCTCCACTTT. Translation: CASRPTITRAGSPLHF.

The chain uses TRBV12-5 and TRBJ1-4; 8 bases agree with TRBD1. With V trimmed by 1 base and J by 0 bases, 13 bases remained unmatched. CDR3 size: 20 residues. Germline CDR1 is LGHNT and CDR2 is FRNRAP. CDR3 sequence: CASGLGPLGQGWATNEKLFF. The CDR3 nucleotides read TGTGCTAGTGGTTTGGGTCCCCTCGGACAGGGATGGGCAACTAATGAAAAACTGTTTTTT.

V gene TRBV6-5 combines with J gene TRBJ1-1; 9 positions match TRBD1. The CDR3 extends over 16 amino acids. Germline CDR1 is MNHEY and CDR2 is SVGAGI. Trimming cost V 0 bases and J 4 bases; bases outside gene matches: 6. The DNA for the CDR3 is TGTGCCAGCAGTTACTCGGGGGGACAGGGTCGCACTGAAGCTTTCTTT. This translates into CASSYSGGQGRTEAFF.

The CDR3: CASSYSRGSGRYTF. The CDR3 DNA is TGTGCCAGCAGTTACTCAAGAGGGTCCGGCCGGTACACCTTC. The rearrangement links TRBV6-5 to TRBJ1-2; D is ambiguous. This CDR3 comprises 14 residues. Germline lookup yields CDR1 MNHEY and CDR2 SVGAGI. V lost 0 bases to trimming and J lost 11 bases, with 16 bases between them.

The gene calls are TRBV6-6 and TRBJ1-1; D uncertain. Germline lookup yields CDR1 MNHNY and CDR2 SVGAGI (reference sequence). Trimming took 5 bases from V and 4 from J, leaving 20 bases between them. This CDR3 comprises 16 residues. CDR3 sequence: CASSPHRATEGTEAFF. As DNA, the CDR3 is TGTGCCAGCAGTCCCCACCGGGCGACCGAGGGCACTGAAGCTTTCTTT.

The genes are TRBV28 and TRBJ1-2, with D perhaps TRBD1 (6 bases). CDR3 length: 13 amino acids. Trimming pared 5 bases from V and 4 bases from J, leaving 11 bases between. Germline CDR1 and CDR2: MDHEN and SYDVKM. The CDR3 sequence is CASSVTGAYGYTF. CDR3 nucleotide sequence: TGTGCCAGCAGTGTGACAGGAGCCTATGGCTACACCTTC.

CDR3 bases: TGTGCCAGCAGTTTAGCCTACCGGGAGTACCAAGAGACCCAGTACTTC. Protein product: CASSLAYREYQETQYF. The chain uses TRBV27 and TRBJ2-5; weak D call: TRBD2 (6 bases). This CDR3 spans 16 amino acids. Trimming cost V 2 bases and J 0 bases, with 13 bases left between them. Germline CDR1 reads MNHEY; CDR2 reads SMNVEV (reference sequence).

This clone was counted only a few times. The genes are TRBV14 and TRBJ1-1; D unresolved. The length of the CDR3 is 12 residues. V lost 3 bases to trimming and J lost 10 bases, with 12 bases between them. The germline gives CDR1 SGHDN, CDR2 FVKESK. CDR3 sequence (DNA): TGTGCCAGCAGCCACAAGCCGGAGGTAGCTTTCTTT. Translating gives CASSHKPEVAFF.

CDR3 in DNA: TGTGCCAGCTCACCAGGAGAAGACTACGAGCAGTACTTC. This codes for CASSPGEDYEQYF. This chain joins TRBV18 and TRBJ2-7, with D hard to call. CDR1 KGHSH and CDR2 LQKENI come from the germline V gene. This CDR3 is 13 amino acids long. The ends were cut back, 2 bases at V and 3 bases at J, with 8 bases in the middle.

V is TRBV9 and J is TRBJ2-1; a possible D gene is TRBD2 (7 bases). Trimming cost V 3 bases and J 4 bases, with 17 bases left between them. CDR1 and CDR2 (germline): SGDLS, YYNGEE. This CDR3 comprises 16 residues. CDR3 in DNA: TGTGCCAGCAGCGCTGGGGGCGGGGGTCCGTACAATGAGCAGTTCTTC. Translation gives CASSAGGGGPYNEQFF.

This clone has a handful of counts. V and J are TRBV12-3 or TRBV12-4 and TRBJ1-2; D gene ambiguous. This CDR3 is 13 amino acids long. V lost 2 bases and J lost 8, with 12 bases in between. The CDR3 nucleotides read TGTGCCAGCAGTTTACTGGCGGGGAACGGCTACACCTTC. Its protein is CASSLLAGNGYTF.

DNA for the CDR3: TGTGCCAGTAGGGAGACTGGCACAGATACGCAGTATTTT. Translating gives CASRETGTDTQYF. The genes are TRBV19 and TRBJ2-3; D remains ambiguous. CDR3 length: 13 residues. Per germline, CDR1 LNHDA and CDR2 SQIVND (reference sequence). Trimming stripped 6 bases from V and 1 base from J, with 8 bases between.